This T cell receptor beta chain stems from a study of neoadjuvant nivolumab and ipilimumab in lung cancer. Broader study findings: Resected tumors had greater TCR richness and clonality than uninvolved lung. TCR clonality did not significantly correlate with pathologic tumor regression.

V lost 1 base, J lost 3 bases, and 0 bases stayed unmatched. CDR3 length equals 15 residues. Germline assignment: CDR1 KGHSH and CDR2 LQKENI. Remarks on this clone: Antigen: not known.

The protocol was immunoSEQ multiplex PCR, while the TCRdb copy is restricted to in-frame clones and leaves out a portion. The table records more than 40,000 clones, more than 85% of them present only once. The chain carries TRBV18 and TRBJ1-4; TRBD1 aligns across 9 bases. The input for sequencing was blood, taken before neoadjuvant nivolumab, alone or with ipilimumab. The TCR originated in an adult with non-small cell lung cancer. Some clones in this sample may be carry-over from other donors' samples. Here the CDR3 reads CASSPRDRANEKLFF. The CDR3 DNA reads as TGTGCCAGCTCACCACGGGACAGGGCTAATGAAAAACTGTTTTTT.